The 10 T cell receptor beta chains below were found in one sample sequenced in a study of blood T cells in healthy people across ages. Through a sample-barcoded 5' primer and a J-beta primer mix, a second PCR was run for roughly 6 to 11 cycles. In TCRdb, the 5' RACE reads were re-called with MiXCR into one record per CDR3 protein. This table has some 1.5 million distinct CDR3 sequences, roughly 43% appearing once. Sequencing used blood. All receptors come from a woman in her late teens or twenties in good health.

This rearrangement joins TRBV27 to TRBJ2-7; the match to TRBD1 covers 7 bases. This CDR3 has 15 amino acids. Germline V gene lookup returns CDR1 MNHEY and CDR2 SMNVEV (reference sequence). V trimming: 4 bases; J trimming: 2 bases; junction bases outside the gene matches: 8. The CDR3 bases are TGTGCCAGCAGTTGGACTGGGGACAGCACCTACGAGCAGTACTTC. This sequence encodes CASSWTGDSTYEQYF.

The rearrangement links TRBV12-3 or TRBV12-4 to TRBJ2-1, with TRBD1 matching 9 bases. The CDR3 is 17 residues long. V gave up 7 bases and J gave up 4 bases; unmatched junction bases: 14. In nucleotides, the CDR3 is TGTGCCAGCACCACCGCGGGACAGGGCTTGTGGTACAATGAGCAGTTCTTC. It yields the protein CASTTAGQGLWYNEQFF.

V usage is TRBV7-2 and J usage is TRBJ2-1; TRBD2 aligns across 7 bases. The CDR3 is made up of 12 amino acids. V dropped 0 bases and J dropped 14; count of bases not matched to a gene: 4. CDR1 is SGHTA, CDR2 FQGNSA, per germline. CDR3 in DNA: TGTGCCAGCAGCTTAGCGCGGGGGAAAGAGTTCTTC. It translates to CASSLARGKEFF.

This chain links TRBV5-1 with TRBJ1-6, with a tentative D call TRBD1 (5 bases). The V gene's germline CDR1 is SGHRS and CDR2 YFSETQ. Trimming removed 2 bases from V and 8 bases from J, with 11 bases in between. The CDR3 spans 14 residues. DNA for the CDR3: TGCGCCAGCAGCTTAGGGACGCAGGATTCACCCCTCCACTTT. It encodes CASSLGTQDSPLHF. Using reference TRBV5-1 and TRBJ1-6 for the parts outside the CDR3, the full variable domain is KAGVTQTPRYLIKTRGQQVTLSCSPISGHRSVSWYQQTPGQGLQFLFEYFSETQRNKGNFPGRFSGRQFSNSRSEMNVSTLELGDSALYLCASSLGTQDSPLHFGNGTRLTVT.

This clonotype was seen a handful of times. The J gene is TRBJ2-7, the V gene TRBV3-1; 11 nucleotides match TRBD2. Germline CDR1 and CDR2: LGHDT and YNNKEL (reference sequence). The CDR3 extends over 16 amino acids. V dropped 0 bases and J dropped 3; count of bases not matched to a gene: 4. CDR3 protein: CASSQEGTSGYYEQYF. DNA of the CDR3: TGTGCCAGCAGCCAAGAGGGGACTAGCGGATACTACGAGCAGTACTTC.

V is TRBV7-2 and J is TRBJ2-1, with a tentative D call TRBD2 (6 bases). The V end was cut by 2 bases, the J end by 4 bases, with 9 bases between. CDR1 SGHTA and CDR2 FQGNSA come from the germline V gene. CDR3 length: 14 amino acids. CDR3 nucleotide sequence: TGTGCCAGCAGCTTAATAGCGGAGTACAATGAGCAGTTCTTC. It translates to CASSLIAEYNEQFF.

This clonotype occurred a few times. This chain links TRBV20-1 with TRBJ2-7; D is ambiguous. This CDR3 is 14 amino acids long. Germline V CDR1 and CDR2: DFQATT, SNEGSKA (reference sequence). V gave up 0 bases and J gave up 7 bases, with 16 bases separating them. The DNA for the CDR3 is TGCAGTGCTAGAGATAGAGAAGGGCCCCTTGAGCAGTACTTC. It yields the protein CSARDREGPLEQYF.

Comment on this clonotype: One junction end disagrees with the germline gene, perhaps due to a read error. The genes are TRBV7-8 and TRBJ2-3; TRBD2 matches at 11 bases. The CDR3 runs to 18 residues. Germline V gives CDR1 SGHVS, CDR2 FQNEAQ. DNA for the CDR3: TGTGTCAGCAGCTCTGATACGGGACTAGCGGAGGGGACGGATACGCAGTATTTT. Translation: CVSSSDTGLAEGTDTQYF.

A remark on this clonotype: The junction shows a germline mismatch at one end, possibly a read error. CDR3 in DNA: TGTGCCGGCAGTTACTACCTAGCGGGAGGACCGGCTAGCACAGATACGCAGTATTTT. The encoded protein is CAGSYYLAGGPASTDTQYF. The chain uses TRBV6-5 and TRBJ2-3, with TRBD2 matching over 11 bases. This CDR3 spans 19 amino acids. Germline CDR1 MNHEY, CDR2 SVGAGI.

CDR3 nucleotides: TGCGCCAGCAGCTTGGGGACTAGCGGGGTATGCAATGAGCAGTTCTTC. Encoded protein: CASSLGTSGVCNEQFF. The chain employs TRBV5-1 and TRBJ2-1; 12 bases fit TRBD2. CDR1 is SGHRS and CDR2 is YFSETQ in the germline V gene. The CDR3 is made up of 16 amino acids. The ends lost 0 bases at V and 6 bases at J; junction bases unmatched: 4.